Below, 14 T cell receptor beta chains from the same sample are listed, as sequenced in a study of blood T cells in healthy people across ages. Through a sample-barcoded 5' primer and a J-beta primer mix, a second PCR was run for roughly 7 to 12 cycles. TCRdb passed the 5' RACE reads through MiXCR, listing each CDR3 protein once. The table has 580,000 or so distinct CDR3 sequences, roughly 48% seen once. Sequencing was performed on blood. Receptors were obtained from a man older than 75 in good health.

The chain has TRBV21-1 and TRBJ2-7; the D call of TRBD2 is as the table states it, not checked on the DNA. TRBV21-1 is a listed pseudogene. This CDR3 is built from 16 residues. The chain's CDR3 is CASSKYREVSSYEQYF. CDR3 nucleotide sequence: TGTGCCAGCAGCAAATATCGGGAGGTGAGCTCCTACGAGCAGTACTTC.

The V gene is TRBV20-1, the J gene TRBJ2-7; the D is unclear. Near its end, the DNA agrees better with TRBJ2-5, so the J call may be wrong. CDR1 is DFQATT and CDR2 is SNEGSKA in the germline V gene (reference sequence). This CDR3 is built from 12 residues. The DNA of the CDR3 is TGCAGTGCTCCGAGCTTACAAGAGACCCAGTACTTC. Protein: CSAPSLQETQYF.

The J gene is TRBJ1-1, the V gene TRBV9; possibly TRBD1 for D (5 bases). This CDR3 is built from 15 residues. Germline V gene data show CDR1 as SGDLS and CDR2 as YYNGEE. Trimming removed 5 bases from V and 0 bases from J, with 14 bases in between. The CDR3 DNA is TGTGCCAGCAGTGGATCCGGGACTGTGAACACTGAAGCTTTCTTT. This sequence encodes CASSGSGTVNTEAFF.

The CDR3 loop is CSANQGGRGYTF. Written as DNA, the CDR3 is TGCAGTGCTAACCAGGGGGGTCGGGGCTACACCTTC. The chain combines TRBV20-1 with TRBJ1-2, with 7 bases fitting TRBD1. V was pared by 4 bases and J by 8 bases, with 7 bases of the junction left unmatched. This CDR3 is 12 amino acids long. Germline CDR1 reads DFQATT; CDR2 reads SNEGSKA (reference sequence).

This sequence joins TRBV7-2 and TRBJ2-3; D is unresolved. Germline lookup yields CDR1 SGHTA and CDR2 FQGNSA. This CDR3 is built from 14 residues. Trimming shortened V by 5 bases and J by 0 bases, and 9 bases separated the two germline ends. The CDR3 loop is CASSLQTSTDTQYF. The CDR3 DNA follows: TGTGCCAGCAGCCTACAGACGAGCACAGATACGCAGTATTTT.

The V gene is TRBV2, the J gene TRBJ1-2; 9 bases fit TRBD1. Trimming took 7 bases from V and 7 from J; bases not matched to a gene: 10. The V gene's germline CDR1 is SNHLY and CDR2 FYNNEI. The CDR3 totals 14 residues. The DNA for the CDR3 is TGTGCCAGCAATGAGTTACAGGGGGCGGGTGGCTACACCTTC. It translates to CASNELQGAGGYTF. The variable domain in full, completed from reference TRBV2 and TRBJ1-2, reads EPEVTQTPSHQVTQMGQEVILRCVPISNHLYFYWYRQILGQKVEFLVSFYNNEISEKSEIFDDQFSVERPDGSNFTLKIRSTKLEDSAMYFCASNELQGAGGYTFGSGTRLTVV.

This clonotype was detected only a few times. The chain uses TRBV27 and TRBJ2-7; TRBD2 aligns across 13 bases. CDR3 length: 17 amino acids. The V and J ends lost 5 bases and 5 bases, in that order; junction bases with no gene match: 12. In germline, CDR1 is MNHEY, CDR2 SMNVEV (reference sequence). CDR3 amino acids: CASSQPGTSGIRDEQYF. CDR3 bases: TGTGCCAGCAGTCAGCCCGGGACTAGCGGGATTAGGGACGAGCAGTACTTC.

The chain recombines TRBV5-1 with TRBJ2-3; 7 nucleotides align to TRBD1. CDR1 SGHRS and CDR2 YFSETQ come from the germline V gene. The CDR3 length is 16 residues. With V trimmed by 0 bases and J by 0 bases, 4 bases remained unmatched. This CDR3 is CASSLEDRPSTDTQYF. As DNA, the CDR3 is TGCGCCAGCAGCTTGGAGGACAGGCCCAGCACAGATACGCAGTATTTT. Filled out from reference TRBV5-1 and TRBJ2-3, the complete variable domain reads KAGVTQTPRYLIKTRGQQVTLSCSPISGHRSVSWYQQTPGQGLQFLFEYFSETQRNKGNFPGRFSGRQFSNSRSEMNVSTLELGDSALYLCASSLEDRPSTDTQYFGPGTRLTVL.

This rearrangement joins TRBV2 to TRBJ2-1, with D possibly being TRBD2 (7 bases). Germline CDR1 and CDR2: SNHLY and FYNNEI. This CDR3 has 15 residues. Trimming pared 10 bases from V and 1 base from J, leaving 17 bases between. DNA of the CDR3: TGTGCCATCGCTAGGGGGGGGCTTTCCTACAATGAGCAGTTCTTC. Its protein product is CAIARGGLSYNEQFF.

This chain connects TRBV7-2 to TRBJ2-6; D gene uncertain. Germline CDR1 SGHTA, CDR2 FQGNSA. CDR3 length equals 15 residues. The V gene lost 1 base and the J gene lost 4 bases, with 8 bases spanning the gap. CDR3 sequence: CASSLGARGANVLTF. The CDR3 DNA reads TGTGCCAGCAGCTTAGGGGCTAGGGGGGCCAACGTCCTGACTTTC.

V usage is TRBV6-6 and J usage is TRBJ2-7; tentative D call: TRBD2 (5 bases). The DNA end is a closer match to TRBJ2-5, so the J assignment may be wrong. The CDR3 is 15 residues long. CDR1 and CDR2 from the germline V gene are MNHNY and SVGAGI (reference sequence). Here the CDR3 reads CASSYATKDRQTQYF. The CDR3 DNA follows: TGTGCCAGCAGTTACGCGACTAAAGACCGGCAGACCCAGTACTTC.

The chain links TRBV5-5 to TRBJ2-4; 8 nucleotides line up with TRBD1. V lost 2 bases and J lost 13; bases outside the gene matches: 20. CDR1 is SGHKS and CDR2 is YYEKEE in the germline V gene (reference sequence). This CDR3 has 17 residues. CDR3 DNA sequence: TGTGCCAGCAGCTTCTCACCCGGGACAGGCGTGTCGAATGAGCAGTACTTC. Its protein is CASSFSPGTGVSNEQYF.

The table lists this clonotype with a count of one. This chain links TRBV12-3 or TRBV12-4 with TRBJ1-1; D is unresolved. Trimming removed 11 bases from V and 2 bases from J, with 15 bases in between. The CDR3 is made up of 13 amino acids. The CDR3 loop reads CAGNLQRNTEAFF. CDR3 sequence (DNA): TGTGCCGGCAACTTACAGAGAAACACTGAAGCTTTCTTT.

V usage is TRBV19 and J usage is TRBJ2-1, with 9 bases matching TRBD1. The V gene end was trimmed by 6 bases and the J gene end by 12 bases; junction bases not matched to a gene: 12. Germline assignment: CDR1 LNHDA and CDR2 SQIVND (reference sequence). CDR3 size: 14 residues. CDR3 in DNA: TGTGCCAGTAGGCCGGGACAGGGATCCGGTGTGCAGTTCTTC. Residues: CASRPGQGSGVQFF.